Listed here is a single T cell receptor beta chain. The target antigen is unknown. This sample was included in a study of shared clonotypes between healthy human individuals. Overall study findings and caveats: For naive CD4 cells, 4% to 6% of clonotypes were shared across a few donors. Sampling involved blood alone; tissue repertoires likely differ.

Deep was the level used in running the assay. Methods used by the authors: Because ImmunoSEQ provided only junction sequences with no quality scores, the filtering differed. Assay: immunoSEQ multiplex PCR; the TCRdb copy retains only in-frame clones and omits some. V, J and clone size are taken as reported in that table, and D and trimming were inferred from the DNA itself. The data contain 900,000 to 1,200,000 clones, about 84% of them singletons. From germline, CDR1 is ENHRY and CDR2 SYGVKD. This CDR3 has 14 residues. V shed 6 bases, J shed 11 bases, and the junction held 14 bases outside the gene matches.

This chain uses TRBV10-3 with TRBJ1-1, with TRBD1 matching over 8 bases. This TCR was recovered from a man between 18 and 29 years old in good health. Some clones in this sample may be carry-over from other donors' samples. The specimen was memory CD4+ T cells from PBMCs. As to subset: CD45RA-negative fraction. The CDR3, as DNA: TGTGCCATCAGCCCGACAGGGGCCCCCCAGGGGGCTTTCTTT. Translated: CAISPTGAPQGAFF.